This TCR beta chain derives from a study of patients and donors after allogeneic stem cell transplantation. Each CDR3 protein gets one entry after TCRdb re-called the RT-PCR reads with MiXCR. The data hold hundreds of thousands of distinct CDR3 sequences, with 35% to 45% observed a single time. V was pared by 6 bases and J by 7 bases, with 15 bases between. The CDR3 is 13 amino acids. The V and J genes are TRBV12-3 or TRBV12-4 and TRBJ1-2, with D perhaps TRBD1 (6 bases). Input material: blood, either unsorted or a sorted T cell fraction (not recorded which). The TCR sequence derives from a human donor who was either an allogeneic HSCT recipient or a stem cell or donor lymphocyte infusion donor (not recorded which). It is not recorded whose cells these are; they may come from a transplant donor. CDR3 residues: CASSPTGLLGYTF. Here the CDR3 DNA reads TGTGCCAGCAGCCCCACAGGGTTACTTGGCTACACCTTC.